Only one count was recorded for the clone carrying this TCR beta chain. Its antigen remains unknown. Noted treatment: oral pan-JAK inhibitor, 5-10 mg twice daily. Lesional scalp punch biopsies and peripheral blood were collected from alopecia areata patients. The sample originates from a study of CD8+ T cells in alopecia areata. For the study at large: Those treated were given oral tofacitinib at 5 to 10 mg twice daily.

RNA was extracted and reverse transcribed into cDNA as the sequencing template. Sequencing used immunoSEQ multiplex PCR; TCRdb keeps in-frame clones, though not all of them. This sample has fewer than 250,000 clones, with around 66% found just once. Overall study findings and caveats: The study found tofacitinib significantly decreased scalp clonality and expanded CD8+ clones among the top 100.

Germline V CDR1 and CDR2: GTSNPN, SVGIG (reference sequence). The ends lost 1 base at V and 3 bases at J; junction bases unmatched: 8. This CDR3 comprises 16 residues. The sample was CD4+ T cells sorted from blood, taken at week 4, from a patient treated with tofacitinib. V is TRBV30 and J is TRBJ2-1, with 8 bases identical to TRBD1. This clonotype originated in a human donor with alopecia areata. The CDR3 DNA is TGTGCCTGGAGTGCCACGGACAGGGTGTTCTACAATGAGCAGTTCTTC. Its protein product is CAWSATDRVFYNEQFF.